What follows describes a single T cell receptor beta chain. The antigen is undetermined. The sample originates from a study of shared clonotypes between healthy human individuals. Study-level points and caveats: Estimated clonotype richness was generally higher in naive than memory subsets.

Germline V gene lookup returns CDR1 MNHEY and CDR2 SVGAGI. V lost 4 bases, J lost 4 bases, and 10 bases stayed unmatched. CDR3 length: 16 residues. Only in-frame clones appear in the TCRdb table, and some are missing; sequencing was by immunoSEQ multiplex PCR. The sample shows 110,000 or so clones, about 71% of them seen only once. The chain recombines TRBV6-5 with TRBJ2-5; TRBD2 matches 9 bases. The sequencing sample was made of memory CD8+ T cells sorted from blood. As for subset: CD45RO+ cells pooled with CCR7-negative TemRA cells. The TCR was taken from a woman under 40 in good health. Here the CDR3 reads CASSSLAGEGGETQYF. The CDR3 bases are TGTGCCAGCAGTTCCTTAGCGGGAGAGGGGGGAGAGACCCAGTACTTC.